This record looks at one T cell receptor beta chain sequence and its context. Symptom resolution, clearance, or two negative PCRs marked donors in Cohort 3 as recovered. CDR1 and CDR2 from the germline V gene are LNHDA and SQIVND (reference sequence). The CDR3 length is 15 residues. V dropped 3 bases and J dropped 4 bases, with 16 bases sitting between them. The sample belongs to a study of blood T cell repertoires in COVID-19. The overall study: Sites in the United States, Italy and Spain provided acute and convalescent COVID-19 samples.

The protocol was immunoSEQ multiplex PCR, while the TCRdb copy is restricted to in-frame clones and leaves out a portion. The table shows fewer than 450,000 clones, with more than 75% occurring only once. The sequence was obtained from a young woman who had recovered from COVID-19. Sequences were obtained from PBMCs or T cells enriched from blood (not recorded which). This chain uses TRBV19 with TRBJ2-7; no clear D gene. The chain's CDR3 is CASSIKSGQVYEQYF. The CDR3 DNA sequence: TGTGCCAGTAGTATTAAGTCAGGCCAGGTATACGAGCAGTACTTC. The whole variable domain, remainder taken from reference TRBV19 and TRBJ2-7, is DGGITQSPKYLFRKEGQNVTLSCEQNLNHDAMYWYRQDPGQGLRLIYYSQIVNDFQKGDIAEGYSVSREKKESFPLTVTSAQKNPTAFYLCASSIKSGQVYEQYFGPGTRLTVT.